This TCR beta chain stems from a study of neurological immune-mediated disorders (dated by TCRdb to about 2019). With respect to the entire study: Peripheral blood TCR-beta repertoires from patients with HTLV-I-associated myelopathy (HAM/TSP), patients with multiple sclerosis, and healthy controls were compared in the study using UMI-based sequencing. The 85 to 110 TCR-beta libraries included longitudinal samples, technical triplicates and paired sorted CD4+ and CD8+ T-cell subsets alongside PBMC samples. The cohort included approximately 70 subjects: about 15 with HAM/TSP, roughly 34 with multiple sclerosis, and roughly 20 healthy controls.

The healthy controls were volunteers from blood banks in Maryland, USA. For unsorted PBMC libraries, 2 million PBMCs were used after storage in RNAlater at -80 degrees C until RNA extraction. Peripheral blood was subjected to Ficoll-Hypaque density gradient centrifugation to isolate PBMCs, which were then cryopreserved in liquid nitrogen. V is pruned by 5 bases and J by 3 bases, leaving 0 bases of the junction without a gene match. CDR1 is given as GTSNPN and CDR2 as SVGIG, both from the germline V gene (reference sequence). The CDR3, cysteine through phenylalanine, is 11 amino acids long. The sequence is cut down to CDR3 DNA, 33 bases in frame from base 1. This clonotype was picked up many times. The specificity of this receptor is unknown. One base away there is no much larger clone; base qualities are not given. Overall study outcomes, separate from this receptor: Across subjects, expanded clones never shared an identical CDR3 amino acid sequence, which suggests that the TCR-beta repertoires in every group were private. TCR clonal expansion was highest in HAM/TSP patients and lowest in MS patients, with MS patients falling below even healthy controls.

cDNA was synthesized by template-switch 5'RACE using a primer carrying a 10-nucleotide random unique molecular identifier by which each TCR transcript was tagged. Each sequencing run produced over 190 million TCR-beta sequences covering 15-18 subjects. Total RNA was extracted with the RNeasy kit. Using the KAPA Real-time Library Amplification kit, TCR-beta VDJ regions were amplified with primers for the TCR constant region and the 5'RACE anchor. Sample indexes and Illumina adaptors were added in a first PCR, and a second PCR then increased library yield. The roughly 650 bp TCR product was size-selected on a 2% E-gel SizeSelection system after Ampure bead purification. Before pooling, library quality was assessed on a Bioanalyzer, concentration was determined with Qubit, and library quantification was performed with the Kapa Library Quantification kit. An Illumina HiSeq 2500 sequenced the libraries paired-end 2 x 150 bp. To increase sequence diversity, roughly 25-31% phiX was spiked into each library pool. Concerning the study's data processing: Quality-filtered reads were processed with the UMI-based MiGEC pipeline, and over 80% of raw TCR sequences were removed by the MiGEC pipeline during error correction. IMGT germline references were used for alignment of VDJ genes, and clonotypes were defined by a unique CDR3 amino acid sequence together with V-J genes. Clonal expansion, Shannon diversity and CDR3 relatedness (CalcPairwiseDistances, ClusterSamples) were evaluated with VDJtools, and phylogenetic trees were built with CLCbio workbench. A clone was classed as expanded if it had 8 or more unique UMIs, a cutoff based on coefficient-of-variation modelling across technical triplicates. The public reads were quality trimmed at Q25 with fastp and then assembled into clones with MiXCR by TCRdb, keeping productive beta chains. Duplicate CDR3 protein sequences are folded into a single record with the most common DNA and genes. TCRdb's processing, not the authors', yielded these V and J calls. The sample table holds 65,000 to 90,000 distinct CDR3 sequences, of which 10% were seen once. Under 2% of the sample goes to the ten largest clones.

The sequence derives from a man aged 35-49 years in good health. The sequence is built from TRBV30 and TRBJ2-5; TRBD1 aligns with 7 central bases. Specimen: PBMCs. The DNA is TGTGCCTGGGACAGGGAAGAGACCCAGTACTTC. Translation gives CAWDREETQYF.